This T cell receptor beta chain originates from a study of Graves' ophthalmopathy and Graves' hyperthyroidism. The TCR beta CDR3 regions underwent amplification from RNA transcripts. The first round was an RT-PCR with HTBI primers, and the second round was a multiplex PCR. TCRdb reprocessed the multiplex PCR reads via MiXCR and lists one record per CDR3 protein. The sample comprises 300,000 to 400,000 distinct CDR3 sequences, about a sixth of which are singletons, and over 9% rests with the top ten. This clonotype was seen many times. CDR1 is DFQATT and CDR2 is SNEGSKA in the germline V gene (reference sequence). The length of the CDR3 is 16 residues. V lost 3 bases to trimming and J lost 0 bases, with 15 bases between them. Other autoimmune diseases, uncontrolled infections, pregnancy and lactation each led to patient exclusion.

This sequence joins TRBV20-1 and TRBJ2-4; D gene unclear. Sequencing input: peripheral blood. The sequence was collected from an adult man with Graves' ophthalmopathy. The CDR3 nucleotides read TGCAGTGCTAGGGAGATTATCGGCGCAGCCAAAAACATTCAGTACTTC. Translating gives CSAREIIGAAKNIQYF.